This is a list of T cell receptor beta chains from one sample in a study of T cell repertoires in cytomegalovirus infection. TCRdb analysed the reads with MiXCR anew, one entry per CDR3 protein. Found here are over 450,000 distinct CDR3 sequences, 11% of them singletons; the top ten hold roughly 10%. The sample comprised PBMCs. The receptors stem from a human donor in good health (CMV status not recorded). Some clones in this sample may be carry-over from other donors' samples. Each CDR3 is given with its conserved first and last residue. A D gene is named only where the DNA matches it firmly.

V	D	CDR3
TRBV7-3	.	CASSLAGLREGQPQHF
TRBV2	.	CAGRGLIQETQYF
TRBV5-1	.	CASSLYRGGDTQYF
TRBV24-1	.	CATSDRQINEQFF
TRBV20-1	TRBD1	CSARDPGTVNEKLFF
TRBV29-1	TRBD2	CSVGATSGGADTQYF
TRBV29-1	.	CSVLPGLHSTDTQYF
TRBV6-6	TRBD1	CASRPAGTGVGYTF
TRBV20-1	TRBD2	CSARELAGGGELFF
TRBV7-8	.	CASSLVSGRRNTIYF
TRBV12-3/TRBV12-4	TRBD2	CASSTTSGVQDTQYF
TRBV5-4	.	CASSSNLEGEETQYF
TRBV29-1	.	CSVEGLGGDEQFF
TRBV20-1	TRBD2	CSARHSGRPQSPEQYF
TRBV18	.	CASSPPPGLNTGELFF
TRBV28	.	CASRYEQFF
TRBV27	TRBD1	CASSLYRGNEQFF
TRBV12-3/TRBV12-4	.	CASSLDFTEAFF
TRBV6-1	.	CASSEAVGGARTSSPLHF
TRBV20-1	TRBD2	CSARGTSGLGEQYF
TRBV7-8	TRBD2	CASRLGTSGTQETQYF
TRBV11-2	TRBD2	CASSWGTSGTGVLFF
TRBV7-8	.	CASSLGPNTDTQYF
TRBV5-1	TRBD2	CASSFSGLSPYEQYF
TRBV20-1	TRBD2	CSARGIAGGYEQYF
TRBV4-2	.	CASSGGDSFRTDTQYF
TRBV4-1	TRBD2	CASSQDSSGINREQYF
TRBV2	.	CASSESAPRVGEQFF
TRBV19	TRBD2	CASSIRTSGSPDTQYF
TRBV24-1	TRBD1	CATSGVDRAKEQFF
TRBV7-9	TRBD1	CASSNRDRYSYEQYF
TRBV20-1	TRBD1	CSARDPGTGLNNEQFF
TRBV7-9	.	CASSQAGVYTEAFF
TRBV5-4	.	CASSSRTKNIQYF
TRBV25-1	TRBD2	CASYPNQGLAGGGSYNEQFF
TRBV29-1	.	CSADGGNTEAFF